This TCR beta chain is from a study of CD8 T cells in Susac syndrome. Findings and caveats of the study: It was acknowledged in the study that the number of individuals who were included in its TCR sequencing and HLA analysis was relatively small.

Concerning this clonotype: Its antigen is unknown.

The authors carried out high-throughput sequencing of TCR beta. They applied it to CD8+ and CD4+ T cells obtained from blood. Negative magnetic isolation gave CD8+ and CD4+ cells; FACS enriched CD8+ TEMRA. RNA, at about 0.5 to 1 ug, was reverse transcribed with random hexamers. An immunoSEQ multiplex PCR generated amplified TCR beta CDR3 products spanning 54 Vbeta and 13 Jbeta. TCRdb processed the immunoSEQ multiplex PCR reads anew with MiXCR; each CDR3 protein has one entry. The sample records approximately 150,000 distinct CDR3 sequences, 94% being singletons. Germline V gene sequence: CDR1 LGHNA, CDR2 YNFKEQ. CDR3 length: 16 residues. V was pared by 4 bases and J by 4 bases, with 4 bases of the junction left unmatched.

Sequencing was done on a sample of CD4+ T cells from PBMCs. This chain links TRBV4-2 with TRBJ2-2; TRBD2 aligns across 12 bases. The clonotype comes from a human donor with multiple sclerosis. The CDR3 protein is CASSLGTSGSTGELFF. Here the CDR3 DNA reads TGTGCCAGCAGCCTGGGGACTAGCGGGTCCACCGGGGAGCTGTTTTTT.